The sequence of this T cell receptor beta chain was determined in a study of CD8 T cells in ankylosing spondylitis (TCRdb year 2017). Study-level background: T cell receptor beta repertoires were profiled in healthy donors and ankylosing spondylitis patients so that disease-linked TCR variants could be found. The full study cohort was made up of about 24 ankylosing spondylitis patients and 108 healthy donors. Peripheral blood samples were taken, and synovial fluid was additionally collected from ankylosing spondylitis patients.

The germline V gene gives CDR1 as SNHLY and CDR2 as FYNNEI. The CDR3 has 12 amino acids, counting the end cysteine and phenylalanine. Only CDR3 DNA is held: 36 bases, read in frame from base 1. V sheds 5 bases and J sheds 4 bases, leaving 5 bases between their ends. This clonotype turned up a few times. What antigen it recognizes has not been identified. It has no much larger one-base neighbor in the sample; base qualities were not kept. These reads were obtained on an Illumina HiSeq 2500. Quantitative 5'-RACE with molecular barcodes was used to prepare TCR beta libraries. Under the source paper's analysis protocol: To identify disease-linked TCR variants, a new computational method was used, one built on a probabilistic model of VDJ rearrangement. TCRdb reran the public reads through fastp at Q25 and MiXCR, keeping productive beta chains. Each CDR3 protein appears once, grouped with its most common genes and DNA. What appears here as the V and J calls and clone size reflects TCRdb's work, not the paper's. The sample table lists 350,000 to 450,000 distinct CDR3 sequences, 20% to 25% of them with a count of one. Together, the top ten hold roughly 13% of the sample.

Paper-wide results and their limitations: The disease-linked clones were reported as significantly enriched in matched synovial fluid samples from ankylosing spondylitis patients. Blood from ankylosing spondylitis patients appeared to be characterized by a TCR beta motif composed of about 8 highly homologous amino acid variants. The disease-linked clones showed a CD8+ phenotype and occurred at relatively low frequencies in peripheral blood. Some of the motif variants had been reported before in the synovial fluid and blood of reactive arthritis patients, a finding that suggests common disease-initiation mechanisms.

The chain is encoded by TRBV2 joined to TRBJ2-2; no D segment can be confidently identified. Input material: blood, either unsorted or a sorted T cell fraction (not recorded which). The sequence came from a male donor with ankylosing spondylitis or in good health (not recorded which). At the DNA level, the sequence is TGTGCCAGCAGTTATCTCACCGGGGAGCTGTTTTTT. Its translation reads: CASSYLTGELFF.